Sequencing of this T cell receptor beta chain was carried out in a study of T cell responses to AZD1222 COVID-19 vaccine. Concerning this clone: The antigen is unknown. The identical CDR3 is also encoded by other nucleotide sequences in the sample.

Overall study results and limits: Donors, mostly white British, included more females; clonal diversity was possibly underestimated.

The table came from immunoSEQ multiplex PCR; TCRdb's copy has only in-frame clones and leaves some out. In the table there are some 170,000 clones, 80% to 95% of which are singletons. Germline lookup yields CDR1 MNHEY and CDR2 SVGAGI. V was trimmed by 5 bases and J by 4 bases, leaving 2 bases between them. CDR3 size: 10 residues. The chain links TRBV6-5 to TRBJ1-2; the D is unclear. This sequence originates from an adult who received the MenACWY meningococcal vaccine as a control. Here the sequenced sample was peripheral blood, taken 28 days after the second dose of the MenACWY control vaccine. The CDR3 DNA reads as TGTGCCAGCAGTCTCTATGGCTACACCTTC. Its protein is CASSLYGYTF.